The 10 T cell receptor beta chains given below trace back to one sample, sequenced in a study of shared clonotypes between healthy human individuals. Assay used: immunoSEQ multiplex PCR; TCRdb lists only in-frame clones, some missing. The sample shows some 900,000 clones, approximately 80% of them seen only once. What was sequenced was memory CD4+ T cells sorted from blood. Subset given: CD45RA-negative fraction. The receptor source for this set is a man in his late teens or twenties in good health.

This sequence joins TRBV10-3 and TRBJ1-1; D remains unclear. V lost 0 bases and J 6 bases, leaving 14 bases between the germline ends. The CDR3 sequence is 15 residues long. Germline CDR1 and CDR2: ENHRY and SYGVKD. The CDR3 nucleotides are TGTGCCATCAGTGAGTCCCTGGGCGTAAGGGCTGAAGCTTTCTTT. This codes for CAISESLGVRAEAFF.

The chain employs TRBV6-1 and TRBJ2-7; 7 nucleotides agree with TRBD1. V trimming: 1 base; J trimming: 4 bases; junction bases outside the gene matches: 7. CDR1 is MNHNS and CDR2 is SASEGT in the germline V gene. The CDR3 runs to 15 residues. The CDR3 DNA is TGTGCCAGCAGTGAAGTTGGGACAGTTACTTACGAGCAGTACTTC. This codes for CASSEVGTVTYEQYF.

This sequence joins TRBV27 and TRBJ1-1, with 10 positions matching TRBD1. J lost 4 bases, V lost 6 bases, and 2 bases had no gene match. Germline V gives CDR1 MNHEY, CDR2 SMNVEV (reference sequence). The CDR3 covers 13 residues. CDR3 in amino acids: CASRGTGVTEAFF. CDR3 sequence (DNA): TGTGCCAGCAGGGGGACAGGGGTCACTGAAGCTTTCTTT.

The V gene is TRBV6-5, the J gene TRBJ2-7; 10 positions match TRBD1. The CDR3 sequence is 15 residues long. The germline CDR1 and CDR2 sequences are MNHEY and SVGAGI. Trimming at V came to 0 bases and at J to 6 bases, leaving 5 bases not matched to a gene. Written as DNA, the CDR3 is TGTGCCAGCAGTTACTCGTTATGGACAGGGGGCGAGCAGTACTTC. Translation: CASSYSLWTGGEQYF.

The rearrangement joins TRBV15 to TRBJ2-5; possible D gene TRBD1, 5 bases. The CDR3 totals 15 residues. V was cut by 5 bases and J by 1 base, with 14 bases left in between. Looked up from germline, CDR1 is LNHNV and CDR2 is YYDKDF (reference sequence). CDR3 sequence reads: CATSSLDKPQETQYF. In DNA form, the CDR3 reads TGTGCCACCAGCTCCCTGGACAAACCCCAAGAGACCCAGTACTTC.

This chain links TRBV7-9 with TRBJ1-2; D is uncertain. Germline V gene data show CDR1 as SEHNR and CDR2 as FQNEAQ (reference sequence). Trimming removed 3 bases from V and 8 bases from J, with 10 bases in between. The CDR3 consists of 12 residues. The CDR3 DNA follows: TGTGCCAGCAGCTTTGGCGCGGGCGGCTACACCTTC. It yields the protein CASSFGAGGYTF. The variable domain in full, completed from reference TRBV7-9 and TRBJ1-2, reads DTGVSQNPRHKITKRGQNVTFRCDPISEHNRLYWYRQTLGQGPEFLTYFQNEAQLEKSRLLSDRFSAERPKGSFSTLEIQRTEQGDSAMYLCASSFGAGGYTFGSGTRLTVV.

The genes are TRBV5-1 and TRBJ2-5; D might be TRBD1 (6 bases). Germline V gene sequence: CDR1 SGHRS, CDR2 YFSETQ. Trimming pared 5 bases from V and 5 bases from J, leaving 19 bases between. The CDR3 loop spans 15 amino acids. This CDR3 reads CASRKETGGGETQYF. The DNA for the CDR3 is TGCGCCAGCAGGAAGGAGACAGGAGGTGGGGAGACCCAGTACTTC.

This chain connects TRBV7-9 to TRBJ1-6, with 8 bases that match TRBD1. CDR3 size: 16 residues. The germline gives CDR1 SEHNR, CDR2 FQNEAQ (reference sequence). With V trimmed by 4 bases and J by 3 bases, 5 bases remained unmatched. CDR3 nucleotide sequence: TGTGCCAGCAGCTCATCAGGGGGCGGCTATAATTCACCCCTCCACTTT. Residues: CASSSSGGGYNSPLHF.

This clone was seen ten or more times. This chain uses TRBV7-8 with TRBJ1-5; D is ambiguous. V was shortened by 4 bases and J by 5 bases, with 9 bases between the two germline ends. This CDR3 region has 13 residues. CDR1 and CDR2 (germline): SGHVS, FQNEAQ. The CDR3 loop reads CASSWSEYQPQHF. The CDR3 coding sequence is TGTGCCAGCAGCTGGTCCGAATATCAGCCCCAGCATTTT.

This chain links TRBV30 with TRBJ1-1, with TRBD1 matching over 8 bases. CDR1 GTSNPN and CDR2 SVGIG come from the germline V gene (reference sequence). This CDR3 has 13 amino acids. Trimming at V came to 4 bases and at J to 5 bases, leaving 6 bases not matched to a gene. The CDR3 DNA reads TGTGCCTGGACCGTCGACAGGGGAACTGAAGCTTTCTTT. Its translation is CAWTVDRGTEAFF. Using reference TRBV30 and TRBJ1-1 for the parts outside the CDR3, the full variable domain is SQTIHQWPATLVQPVGSPLSLECTVEGTSNPNLYWYRQAAGRGLQLLFYSVGIGQISSEVPQNLSASRPQDRQFILSSKKLLLSDSGFYLCAWTVDRGTEAFFGQGTRLTVV.